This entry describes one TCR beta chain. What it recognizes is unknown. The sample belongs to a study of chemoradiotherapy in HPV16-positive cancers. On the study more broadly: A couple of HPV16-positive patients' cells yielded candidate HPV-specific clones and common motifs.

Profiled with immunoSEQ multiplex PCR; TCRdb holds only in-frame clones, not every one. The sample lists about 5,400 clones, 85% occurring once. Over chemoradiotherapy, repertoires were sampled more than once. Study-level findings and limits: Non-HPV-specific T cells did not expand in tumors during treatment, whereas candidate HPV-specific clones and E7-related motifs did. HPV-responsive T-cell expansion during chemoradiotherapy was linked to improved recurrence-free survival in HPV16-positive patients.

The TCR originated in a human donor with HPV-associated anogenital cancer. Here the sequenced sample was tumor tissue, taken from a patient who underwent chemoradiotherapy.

CDR3 nucleotide sequence: TGTGCCAGTAGCCCCGGAGGTGGAGTATCCAAAAACATTCAGTACTTC. Translation gives CASSPGGGVSKNIQYF. The chain recombines TRBV19 with TRBJ2-4, with D possibly TRBD2 on 5 matching bases. Germline V gene data show CDR1 as LNHDA and CDR2 as SQIVND (reference sequence). The CDR3 is 16 amino acids. Trimming left V 6 bases short and J 2 bases short, with 17 bases between.